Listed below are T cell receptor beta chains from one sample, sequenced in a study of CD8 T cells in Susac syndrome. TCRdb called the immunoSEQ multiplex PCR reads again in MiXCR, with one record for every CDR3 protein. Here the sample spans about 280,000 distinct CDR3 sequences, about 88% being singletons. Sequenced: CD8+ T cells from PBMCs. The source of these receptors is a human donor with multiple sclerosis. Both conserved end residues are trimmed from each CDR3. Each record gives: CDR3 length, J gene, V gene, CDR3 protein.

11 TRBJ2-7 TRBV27 ASSLYAPDEQY
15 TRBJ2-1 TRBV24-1 ATSDHTVPGTRGEQF
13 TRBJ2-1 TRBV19 ASGTGLAVVNEQF
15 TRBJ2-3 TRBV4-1 ASSPGTSLLGTDTQY
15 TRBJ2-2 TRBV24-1 ATSDFVGRTDTGELF
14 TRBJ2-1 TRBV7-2 ASSLGGQGNYNEQF
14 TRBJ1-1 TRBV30 AWSFRTDRMNTEAF
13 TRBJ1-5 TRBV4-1 ASSQEDLPNQPQH
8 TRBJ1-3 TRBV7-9 ASSFNDIY
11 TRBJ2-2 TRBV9 ASSVKLPGELF
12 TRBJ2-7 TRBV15 ATSPGRIQYEQY
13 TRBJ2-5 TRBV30 AWSPAQGIRETQY
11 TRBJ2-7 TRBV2 ASSATESYEQY
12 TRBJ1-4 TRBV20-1 SARHRGSGEKLF
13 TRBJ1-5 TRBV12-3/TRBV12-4 ASSSLPGVSQPQH
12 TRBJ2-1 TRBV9 ASSVRLLRGEQF
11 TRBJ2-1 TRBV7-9 ASSGANINEQF
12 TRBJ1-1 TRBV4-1 ASSLDRGATEAF
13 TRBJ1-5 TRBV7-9 ASSLGRGRGQPQH
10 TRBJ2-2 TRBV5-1 ARSSDTGELF
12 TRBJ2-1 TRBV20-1 SAPVLADYNEQF
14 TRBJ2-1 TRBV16 ASSLGSISSYNEQF